This T cell receptor beta chain derives from a study of liver allograft versus peripheral blood T cells. About the study: Liver transplant recipients had T cell receptor repertoires compared between transplanted liver and peripheral blood.

TCRdb passed the reads through MiXCR, listing each CDR3 protein once. The profile shows 8,000 to 10,000 distinct CDR3 sequences, over 20% of them singletons. To note about this clonotype: Its antigen is undetermined.

Study-wide results and limits: Repertoires of T cell receptors that resided inside liver allografts reportedly differed from those in peripheral blood.

From germline, CDR1 is DFQATT and CDR2 SNEGSKA (reference sequence). The CDR3 covers 16 residues. V lost 3 bases and J lost 0, with 15 bases in between. The sequence came from a human patient who had a liver transplant. Some T cells may be graft donor cells. The gene calls are TRBV20-1 and TRBJ2-1; D might be TRBD1 or TRBD2, each matching 5 bases. The CDR3 is CSARDGGVGSYNEQFF. The CDR3 coding sequence is TGCAGTGCTAGGGATGGGGGAGTAGGCTCCTACAATGAGCAGTTCTTC.